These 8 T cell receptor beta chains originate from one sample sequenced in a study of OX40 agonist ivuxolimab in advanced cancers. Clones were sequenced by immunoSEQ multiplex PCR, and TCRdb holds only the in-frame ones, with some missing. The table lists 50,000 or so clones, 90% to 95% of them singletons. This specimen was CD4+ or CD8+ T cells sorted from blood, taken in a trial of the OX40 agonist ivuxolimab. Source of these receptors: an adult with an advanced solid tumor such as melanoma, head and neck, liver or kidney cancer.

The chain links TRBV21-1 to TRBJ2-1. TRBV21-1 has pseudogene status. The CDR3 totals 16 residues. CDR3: CASSKEVTRRINEQFF. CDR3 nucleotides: TGTGCCAGCAGCAAAGAGGTGACGCGCCGGATAAATGAGCAGTTCTTC.

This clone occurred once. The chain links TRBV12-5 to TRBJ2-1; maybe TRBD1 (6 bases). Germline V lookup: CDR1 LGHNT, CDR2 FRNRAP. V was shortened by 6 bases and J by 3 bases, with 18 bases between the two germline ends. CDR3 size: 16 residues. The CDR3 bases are TGTGCTAGTGGACAAACAGGGATAGGGGTCTACAATGAGCAGTTCTTC. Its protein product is CASGQTGIGVYNEQFF.

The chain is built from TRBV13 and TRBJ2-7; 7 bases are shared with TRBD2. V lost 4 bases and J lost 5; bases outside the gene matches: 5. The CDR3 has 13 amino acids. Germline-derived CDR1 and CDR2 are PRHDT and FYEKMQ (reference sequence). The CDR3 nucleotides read TGTGCCAGCAGCTCAGCGGGACGCAACGAGCAGTACTTC. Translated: CASSSAGRNEQYF.

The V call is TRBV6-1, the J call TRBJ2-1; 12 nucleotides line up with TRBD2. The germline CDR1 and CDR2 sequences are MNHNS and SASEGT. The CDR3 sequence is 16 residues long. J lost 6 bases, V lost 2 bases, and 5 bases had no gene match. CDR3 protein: CASSEYGLAGSNEQFF. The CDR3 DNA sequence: TGTGCCAGCAGTGAATATGGACTAGCGGGATCCAATGAGCAGTTCTTC.

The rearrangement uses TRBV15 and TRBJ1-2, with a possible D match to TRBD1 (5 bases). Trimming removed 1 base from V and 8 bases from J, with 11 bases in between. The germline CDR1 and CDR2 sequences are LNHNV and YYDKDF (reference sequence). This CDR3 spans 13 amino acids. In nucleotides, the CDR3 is TGTGCCACCAGCAGAGTGGGGACGAAAGGCTACACCTTC. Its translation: CATSRVGTKGYTF.

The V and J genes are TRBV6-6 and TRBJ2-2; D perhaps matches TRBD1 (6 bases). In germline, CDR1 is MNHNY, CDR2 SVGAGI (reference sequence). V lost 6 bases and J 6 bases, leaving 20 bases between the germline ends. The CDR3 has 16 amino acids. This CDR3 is CASSSRDTARAGELFF. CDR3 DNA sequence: TGTGCCAGCAGCTCAAGGGACACCGCCAGGGCCGGGGAGCTGTTTTTT.

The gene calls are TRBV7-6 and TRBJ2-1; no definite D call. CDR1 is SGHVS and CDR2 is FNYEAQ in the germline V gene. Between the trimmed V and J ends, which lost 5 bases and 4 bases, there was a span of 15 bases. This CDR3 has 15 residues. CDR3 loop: CASSPRPAEYNEQFF. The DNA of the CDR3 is TGTGCCAGCAGCCCCCGACCGGCGGAGTACAATGAGCAGTTCTTC.

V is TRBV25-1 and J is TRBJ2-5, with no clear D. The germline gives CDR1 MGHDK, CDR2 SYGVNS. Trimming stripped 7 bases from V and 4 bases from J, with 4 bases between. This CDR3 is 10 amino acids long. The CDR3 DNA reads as TGTGCCAGCAAAGGAGAGACCCAGTACTTC. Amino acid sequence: CASKGETQYF.